This TCR beta chain was recovered during a study of blood T cell repertoires in COVID-19. About the study: Spain, Italy and the United States supplied samples that represented acute and convalescent COVID-19. Nucleic acid was either cDNA or gDNA, and it came from T cells, B-cell-depleted T cells, or PBMCs.

In the source study's methods: Estimated nucleated cell counts came from reference gene primer amplification. TCRdb's table, derived via immunoSEQ multiplex PCR, lists solely in-frame clones and lacks some. V, J and clone size were drawn from that table, and D and trimming were deduced from the DNA. This repertoire shows 63,000 or so clones, approximately 79% found once; its top ten account for roughly an eighth. V dropped 5 bases and J dropped 4 bases, with 13 bases sitting between them. The germline gives CDR1 SGHAT, CDR2 FQNNGV. The CDR3 spans 14 residues. V and J are TRBV11-2 and TRBJ2-3, with D possibly being TRBD2 (6 bases). The TCR originated in a human donor in a cohort sampled during active COVID-19. Sequencing was performed on peripheral blood. The CDR3 sequence is CASSPTRNSDTQYF. DNA for the CDR3: TGTGCCAGCAGCCCGACTAGAAATTCAGATACGCAGTATTTT.